What follows are 6 T cell receptor beta chains derived from one specimen sequenced in a study of blood T cell repertoires in COVID-19. Assay: immunoSEQ multiplex PCR; the TCRdb copy retains only in-frame clones and omits some. The data show fewer than 250,000 clones, 80% to 90% seen once. Sequenced material: peripheral blood. Every receptor here comes from a man under 40 with COVID-19, enrolled during active disease.

This chain joins TRBV27 and TRBJ1-2; unclear D gene. This CDR3 has 14 amino acids. CDR1 is MNHEY and CDR2 is SMNVEV in the germline V gene (reference sequence). Trimming left V 1 base short and J 6 bases short, with 12 bases between. The CDR3 DNA is TGTGCCAGCAGTTTATTGGAGGGCCGGGATGGCTACACCTTC. This codes for CASSLLEGRDGYTF.

The chain employs TRBV18 and TRBJ1-2; 7 bases match TRBD1. CDR1 is KGHSH and CDR2 is LQKENI in the germline V gene. The V and J ends lost 5 bases and 8 bases, in that order; junction bases with no gene match: 5. CDR3 length: 12 amino acids. The CDR3, as DNA: TGTGCCAGCTCAGTCGGACAGGAGGGCTACACCTTC. Translated: CASSVGQEGYTF.

The V gene is TRBV28, the J gene TRBJ2-2; no firm D call. The CDR3 contains 12 residues. The V end lost 6 bases, the J end lost 5 bases, and 7 bases lay between the germline ends. Looked up from germline, CDR1 is MDHEN and CDR2 is SYDVKM. The chain's CDR3 is CASRSRTGELFF. The CDR3 nucleotides are TGTGCCAGCAGGTCTCGGACCGGGGAGCTGTTTTTT.

This clone was seen a handful of times. The CDR3 nucleotides read TGCGCCAGCAGCCGCGGACTAGCGGGAGGACAAGAGACCCAGTACTTC. This encodes CASSRGLAGGQETQYF. The chain uses TRBV4-1 and TRBJ2-5, with TRBD2 identical over 14 bases. The ends lost 4 bases at V and 2 bases at J; junction bases unmatched: 3. The CDR3 length is 16 residues. Germline V CDR1 and CDR2: MGHRA, YSYEKL.

The chain links TRBV19 to TRBJ1-6; perhaps TRBD1 as D (5 bases). CDR1 and CDR2 (germline): LNHDA, SQIVND (reference sequence). The CDR3 has 17 residues. The V end lost 4 bases, the J end lost 4 bases, and 17 bases lay between the germline ends. CDR3 nucleotide sequence: TGTGCCAGTAGTACCGAGGGAGGAAGGGGTTATAATTCACCCCTCCACTTT. Its translation is CASSTEGGRGYNSPLHF.

The V and J genes are TRBV9 and TRBJ2-2; 12 nucleotides match TRBD2. This CDR3 region has 18 residues. From germline, CDR1 is SGDLS and CDR2 YYNGEE. The junction had 4 bases not matched to a gene; V was cut back by 0 bases and J by 1 base. The CDR3 sequence: CASSVALGLAGNTGELFF. The CDR3 nucleotides are TGTGCCAGCAGCGTAGCTTTGGGACTAGCGGGGAACACCGGGGAGCTGTTTTTT.